This T cell receptor (beta chain) was observed in a study of cytomegalovirus exposure and HLA in healthy donors. Background on the study: There were about 86 million unique TCRs (from HLA-typed donors) in an early data release.

The PCR had 60 Vbeta and 13 Jbeta primers. Method: immunoSEQ multiplex PCR; TCRdb's copy keeps in-frame clones and lacks some. The sample includes roughly 120,000 clones, 65% to 80% of them seen just once. Whole-study findings and limits: A few chains tied to CMV proved CMV antigen-specific in vitro. The authors considered a cluster of highly shared sequence variants likely to be a sequencing artifact. In a later analysis, at a false discovery rate of 0.05, fewer than 20,000 TCR beta sequences were associated with HLA alleles.

Of note for this clone: The antigen is not known.

Germline CDR1 reads SGDLS; CDR2 reads YYNGEE. V was trimmed by 0 bases and J by 3 bases, leaving 12 bases between them. CDR3 length: 15 amino acids. The source is a man aged 18 to 30 in good health and CMV-seropositive. Material for sequencing was PBMCs. The genes are TRBV9 and TRBJ1-2; TRBD1 is a possible D gene (6 bases). Here the CDR3 DNA reads TGTGCCAGCAGCGTAGACGGCCAGGGGTACTATGGCTACACCTTC. Translation gives CASSVDGQGYYGYTF.